This TCR beta chain was recorded in a study of cytomegalovirus exposure and HLA in healthy donors. Whole-study findings and limits: Sequencing likely generated an artifact that appeared as a cluster of highly shared sequence variants. Rarity characterized most TCR sequences, yet some public TCRs appeared in many donors.

With regard to this clone: What it binds is unknown.

Amplification used 60 Vbeta primers and 13 Jbeta primers. Original methodology: Later work found around 85 million unique TCR beta chains, with 9.5 million to 14 million shared. The protocol was immunoSEQ multiplex PCR, while the TCRdb copy is restricted to in-frame clones and leaves out a portion. V and J calls and clone size are given by that table; D and trimming were obtained from the DNA. The sample holds roughly 180,000 clones, around 75% seen once. The sample was PBMCs. This TCR came from a female donor in good health and CMV-seronegative.

CDR3 amino acids: CASSLGGPRTDTQYF. The CDR3 DNA reads TGTGCCAGCAGCTTGGGGGGGCCACGCACAGATACGCAGTATTTT. V gene TRBV5-4 combines with J gene TRBJ2-3; D possibly corresponds to TRBD1 (6 bases). Trimming removed 0 bases at V and 1 base at J, with 9 bases between. CDR3 length equals 15 residues. Germline assignment: CDR1 SGHNT and CDR2 YYREEE (reference sequence).